Shown below are 23 T cell receptor beta chains from a single sample sequenced in a study of cytomegalovirus exposure and HLA in healthy donors. Primers: 60 Vbeta forward and 13 Jbeta reverse. The table came from immunoSEQ multiplex PCR; TCRdb's copy has only in-frame clones and leaves some out. This repertoire shows 100,000 to 150,000 clones, more than 65% found once; its top ten account for 2% to 3%. What was sequenced was PBMCs. The receptors here all came from a man aged 45 to 65 in good health and CMV-seronegative.

The gene calls are TRBV5-4 and TRBJ2-3; TRBD2 matches at 8 bases. V gave up 1 base and J gave up 2 bases; unmatched junction bases: 12. In germline, CDR1 is SGHNT, CDR2 YYREEE (reference sequence). The CDR3 contains 18 residues. CDR3 residues: CASSLRLAGGTHTDTQYF. The CDR3 nucleotides read TGTGCCAGCAGCTTGAGGCTAGCGGGCGGAACCCACACAGATACGCAGTATTTT. Complete variable domain (other parts from reference TRBV5-4 and TRBJ2-3): ETGVTQSPTHLIKTRGQQVTLRCSSQSGHNTVSWYQQALGQGPQFIFQYYREEENGRGNFPPRFSGLQFPNYSSELNVNALELDDSALYLCASSLRLAGGTHTDTQYFGPGTRLTVL.

The chain employs TRBV4-1 and TRBJ1-2, with 9 nucleotides matching TRBD1. CDR1 and CDR2 (germline): MGHRA, YSYEKL. CDR3 length: 21 residues. The junction had 27 bases not matched to a gene; V was cut back by 5 bases and J by 5 bases. This chain's CDR3 is CASSTPPLDGTGPGQGYGYTF. The CDR3 nucleotides read TGCGCCAGCAGCACACCCCCTTTGGACGGGACAGGGCCAGGGCAGGGATATGGCTACACCTTC.

The rearrangement links TRBV4-1 to TRBJ2-1, with TRBD2 matching over 7 bases. Germline values: CDR1 MGHRA, CDR2 YSYEKL. The V and J ends lost 3 bases and 0 bases, in that order; junction bases with no gene match: 5. The CDR3 is 16 amino acids. CDR3 loop: CASSQAAGSSYNEQFF. The DNA of the CDR3 is TGCGCCAGCAGCCAGGCAGCGGGGAGCTCCTACAATGAGCAGTTCTTC.

This chain uses TRBV4-1 with TRBJ2-7; 11 bases align to TRBD1. Germline V lookup: CDR1 MGHRA, CDR2 YSYEKL. V gave up 4 bases and J gave up 2 bases; unmatched junction bases: 1. The CDR3 is 14 amino acids. As DNA, the CDR3 is TGCGCCAGCAGCCCGGGACAGGGGGCCTACGAGCAGTACTTC. This sequence encodes CASSPGQGAYEQYF.

The V gene is TRBV5-1, the J gene TRBJ2-2; 8 bases fit TRBD1. The CDR3 extends over 15 amino acids. The V gene end was trimmed by 4 bases and the J gene end by 2 bases; junction bases not matched to a gene: 4. Germline loops: CDR1 SGHRS, CDR2 YFSETQ. CDR3 loop: CASSPTGANTGELFF. The DNA of the CDR3 is TGCGCCAGCAGCCCGACAGGGGCCAACACCGGGGAGCTGTTTTTT.

The chain recombines TRBV13 with TRBJ2-7, with D possibly matching TRBD1 (5 bases). The V end lost 5 bases, the J end lost 1 base, and 9 bases lay between the germline ends. Germline values: CDR1 PRHDT, CDR2 FYEKMQ (reference sequence). This CDR3 spans 13 amino acids. The CDR3 coding sequence is TGTGCCAGCAGCCTCCCAGGGTCCTACGAGCAGTACTTC. This gives the protein CASSLPGSYEQYF.

The chain employs TRBV19 and TRBJ2-5, with D tentatively TRBD2 (6 bases). The DNA end is more similar to TRBJ2-7, so the J call may be wrong. This CDR3 has 14 amino acids. Germline loops: CDR1 LNHDA, CDR2 SQIVND (reference sequence). DNA for the CDR3: TGTGCCAGTAGTCCCTGGGGGGATTCCTACGAGCAGTACTTC. Its translation: CASSPWGDSYEQYF.

The chain joins TRBV7-2 to TRBJ2-3; 10 bases are a match to TRBD2. Germline loops: CDR1 SGHTA, CDR2 FQGNSA. V dropped 5 bases and J dropped 5; count of bases not matched to a gene: 10. The CDR3 has 16 residues. CDR3 sequence reads: CASSILSGGAGDTQYF. The CDR3 nucleotides are TGTGCCAGCAGCATCCTAAGCGGGGGGGCCGGAGATACGCAGTATTTT.

The table lists this clone with a few counts. The chain links TRBV4-3 to TRBJ1-3, with TRBD1 matching over 7 bases. J gave up 4 bases and V 0 bases, and 6 bases lay outside the gene matches. Germline V CDR1 and CDR2: LGHNA, YSLEER. The CDR3 extends over 16 amino acids. The CDR3: CASSQDPGQVGNTIYF. In nucleotides, the CDR3 is TGCGCCAGCAGCCAAGATCCAGGACAGGTGGGAAACACCATATATTTT.

This clone was recorded only once. This chain joins TRBV19 and TRBJ1-1; 9 bases map to TRBD1. The CDR3 extends over 14 amino acids. Per germline, CDR1 LNHDA and CDR2 SQIVND (reference sequence). Losses at the gene ends were 3 bases for V and 6 bases for J; bases not matched to a gene: 5. The CDR3: CASSIRQGGPEAFF. The DNA for the CDR3 is TGTGCCAGTAGTATTAGACAGGGGGGACCTGAAGCTTTCTTT.

The chain employs TRBV6-1 and TRBJ2-3; D not certain. CDR3 length: 15 amino acids. Germline CDR1 reads MNHNS; CDR2 reads SASEGT. V lost 3 bases to trimming and J lost 2 bases, with 12 bases between them. The CDR3 sequence is CASSDSLGSTDTQYF. CDR3 sequence (DNA): TGTGCCAGCAGTGACTCCTTGGGCTCCACAGATACGCAGTATTTT.

The V gene is TRBV7-9, the J gene TRBJ1-2, with 7 bases fitting TRBD1. The CDR3 runs to 15 residues. V was pared by 5 bases and J by 5 bases, with 11 bases of the junction left unmatched. Germline V gene data show CDR1 as SEHNR and CDR2 as FQNEAQ (reference sequence). CDR3 sequence reads: CASSRIGTGEYGYTF. CDR3 DNA: TGTGCCAGCAGCCGTATCGGAACAGGGGAGTATGGCTACACCTTC.

CDR3 protein: CASSYSGSTIYF. The CDR3 DNA follows: TGTGCCAGCAGTTACTCCGGGTCCACCATATATTTT. The V and J genes are TRBV28 and TRBJ1-3; D is uncertain. The CDR3 runs 12 residues. Per germline, CDR1 MDHEN and CDR2 SYDVKM. V shed 4 bases and J shed 9 bases, with 10 bases lying between them.

This CDR3 reads CASSPRDSPNTEAFF. CDR3 bases: TGTGCCAGCAGCCCCAGGGACAGCCCGAACACTGAAGCTTTCTTT. The chain couples TRBV7-8 to TRBJ1-1, with 7 positions matching TRBD1. This CDR3 is built from 15 residues. The V segment lost 5 bases and the J segment 1 base; nucleotides outside the gene matches: 7. Germline V lookup: CDR1 SGHVS, CDR2 FQNEAQ.

This clone was counted once. The chain joins TRBV9 to TRBJ2-2, with D possibly TRBD2 on 5 matching bases. The germline V gene has CDR1 SGDLS and CDR2 YYNGEE. Trimming stripped 5 bases from V and 6 bases from J, with 14 bases between. This CDR3 is 14 amino acids long. The CDR3 is CASSPLVVSGELFF. Here the CDR3 DNA reads TGTGCCAGCAGTCCACTAGTAGTGTCCGGGGAGCTGTTTTTT.

This chain connects TRBV15 to TRBJ1-2, with a possible D match to TRBD1 (6 bases). Trimming cost V 5 bases and J 6 bases, with 19 bases left between them. The CDR3 has 15 amino acids. Germline V gene lookup returns CDR1 LNHNV and CDR2 YYDKDF (reference sequence). This CDR3 reads CATSPGGAGADGYTF. The CDR3 region has the DNA TGTGCCACCAGCCCTGGGGGGGCGGGGGCGGATGGCTACACCTTC.

The chain uses TRBV10-1 and TRBJ2-1; 8 bases are a match to TRBD1. J gave up 6 bases and V 0 bases, and 7 bases lay outside the gene matches. CDR3 length equals 16 residues. Germline V gives CDR1 WNHNN, CDR2 SYGVQD (reference sequence). This chain's CDR3 is CASSESPDRVSNEQFF. The DNA of the CDR3 is TGCGCCAGCAGTGAGTCCCCGGACAGGGTAAGCAATGAGCAGTTCTTC.

V gene TRBV19 combines with J gene TRBJ2-5; 8 bases line up with TRBD1. Germline CDR1 reads LNHDA; CDR2 reads SQIVND (reference sequence). Trimming took 0 bases from V and 8 from J; bases not matched to a gene: 5. The length of the CDR3 is 14 residues. The CDR3 reads CASSIDGTGLTQYF. In DNA, the CDR3 is TGTGCCAGTAGTATAGATGGGACAGGATTAACCCAGTACTTC. Based on the CDR3 plus reference TRBV19 and TRBJ2-5, the full variable domain is DGGITQSPKYLFRKEGQNVTLSCEQNLNHDAMYWYRQDPGQGLRLIYYSQIVNDFQKGDIAEGYSVSREKKESFPLTVTSAQKNPTAFYLCASSIDGTGLTQYFGPGTRLLVL.

This rearrangement joins TRBV19 to TRBJ1-2; 8 bases map to TRBD1. The CDR3 spans 19 residues. Germline CDR1 reads LNHDA; CDR2 reads SQIVND (reference sequence). With V trimmed by 4 bases and J by 1 base, 17 bases remained unmatched. CDR3 nucleotides: TGTGCCAGTAGTACATTTCAAGACGGACAGGGTCAAAATAACTATGGCTACACCTTC. It yields the protein CASSTFQDGQGQNNYGYTF.

The rearrangement joins TRBV4-2 to TRBJ1-5; tentatively, D is TRBD1 (5 bases). The CDR3 has 16 residues. Trimming took 0 bases from V and 2 from J, leaving 11 bases between them. Germline V CDR1 and CDR2: LGHNA, YNFKEQ. Here the CDR3 reads CASSQDRVTGNQPQHF. The CDR3 DNA reads TGTGCCAGCAGCCAAGACAGGGTAACCGGCAATCAGCCCCAGCATTTT.

The V gene is TRBV30, the J gene TRBJ1-1, with 7 bases identical to TRBD1. Germline assignment: CDR1 GTSNPN and CDR2 SVGIG (reference sequence). The CDR3 extends over 12 amino acids. V shed 4 bases and J 8 bases; nucleotides not matched to a gene: 7. In DNA, the CDR3 is TGTGCCTGGACCTCACAGGGGCGGGAAGCTTTCTTT. It specifies CAWTSQGREAFF.

The chain employs TRBV11-2 and TRBJ1-1, with TRBD1 identical over 8 bases. The CDR3 covers 16 residues. V gave up 1 base and J gave up 1 base; unmatched junction bases: 5. CDR1 and CDR2 from the germline V gene are SGHAT and FQNNGV. The DNA for the CDR3 is TGTGCCAGCAGCTTAGGCCCCGGACAGGGGAACACTGAAGCTTTCTTT. Amino acids: CASSLGPGQGNTEAFF. Filled out from reference TRBV11-2 and TRBJ1-1, the complete variable domain reads EAGVAQSPRYKIIEKRQSVAFWCNPISGHATLYWYQQILGQGPKLLIQFQNNGVVDDSQLPKDRFSAERLKGVDSTLKIQPAKLEDSAVYLCASSLGPGQGNTEAFFGQGTRLTVV.

The chain is built from TRBV4-1 and TRBJ2-7, with 7 positions matching TRBD1. Germline V CDR1 and CDR2: MGHRA, YSYEKL. This CDR3 spans 16 amino acids. V shed 8 bases and J 3 bases; nucleotides not matched to a gene: 16. The CDR3 nucleotides read TGCGCCAGCGGCCCTCTTCTCGGACAGGTGAGCTACGAGCAGTACTTC. Its protein is CASGPLLGQVSYEQYF.